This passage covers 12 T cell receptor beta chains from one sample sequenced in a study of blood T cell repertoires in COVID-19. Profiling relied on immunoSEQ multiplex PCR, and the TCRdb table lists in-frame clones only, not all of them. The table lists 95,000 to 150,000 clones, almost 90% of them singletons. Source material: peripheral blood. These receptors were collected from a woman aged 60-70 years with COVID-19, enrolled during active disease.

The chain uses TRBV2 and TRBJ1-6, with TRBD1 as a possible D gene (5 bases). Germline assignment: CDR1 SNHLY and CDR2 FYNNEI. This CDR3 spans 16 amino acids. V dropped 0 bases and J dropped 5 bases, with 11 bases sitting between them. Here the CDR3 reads CASSEAAGPNNSPLHF. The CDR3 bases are TGTGCCAGCAGTGAAGCTGCAGGGCCTAATAATTCACCCCTCCACTTT. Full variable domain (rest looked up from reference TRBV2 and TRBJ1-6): EPEVTQTPSHQVTQMGQEVILRCVPISNHLYFYWYRQILGQKVEFLVSFYNNEISEKSEIFDDQFSVERPDGSNFTLKIRSTKLEDSAMYFCASSEAAGPNNSPLHFGNGTRLTVT.

DNA of the CDR3: TGCGCCAGCAGCTCCGGACCCGGGACAGTCAATGAAAAACTGTTTTTT. Its protein is CASSSGPGTVNEKLFF. The chain links TRBV5-1 to TRBJ1-4; 7 bases align to TRBD1. Germline trimming cut 3 bases from V and 5 bases from J; bases unmatched to any gene: 10. The germline V gene has CDR1 SGHRS and CDR2 YFSETQ. There are 16 residues in the CDR3. Together with reference TRBV5-1 and TRBJ1-4, the CDR3 gives the full variable domain: KAGVTQTPRYLIKTRGQQVTLSCSPISGHRSVSWYQQTPGQGLQFLFEYFSETQRNKGNFPGRFSGRQFSNSRSEMNVSTLELGDSALYLCASSSGPGTVNEKLFFGSGTQLSVL.

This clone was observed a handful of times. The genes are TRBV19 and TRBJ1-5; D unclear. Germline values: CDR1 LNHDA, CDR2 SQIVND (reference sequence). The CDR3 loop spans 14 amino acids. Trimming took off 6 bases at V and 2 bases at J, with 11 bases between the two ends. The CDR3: CASSQRGRNQPQHF. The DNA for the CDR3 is TGTGCCAGTAGCCAGCGCGGGCGCAATCAGCCCCAGCATTTT.

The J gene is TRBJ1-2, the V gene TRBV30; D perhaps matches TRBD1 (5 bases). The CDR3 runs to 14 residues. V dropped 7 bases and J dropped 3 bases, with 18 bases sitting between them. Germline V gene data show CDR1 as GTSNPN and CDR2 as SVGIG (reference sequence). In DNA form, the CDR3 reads TGTGCCTTACTCGGGAGGGGACGGGACTATGGCTACACCTTC. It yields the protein CALLGRGRDYGYTF.

CDR3 DNA sequence: TGCGCCAGCAGCCAAGAGGGGACAGCTGGAAACACCATATATTTT. Translated: CASSQEGTAGNTIYF. The chain uses TRBV4-1 and TRBJ1-3; 7 bases fit TRBD1. The CDR3 totals 15 residues. The germline gives CDR1 MGHRA, CDR2 YSYEKL. V shed 0 bases and J 2 bases; nucleotides not matched to a gene: 1.

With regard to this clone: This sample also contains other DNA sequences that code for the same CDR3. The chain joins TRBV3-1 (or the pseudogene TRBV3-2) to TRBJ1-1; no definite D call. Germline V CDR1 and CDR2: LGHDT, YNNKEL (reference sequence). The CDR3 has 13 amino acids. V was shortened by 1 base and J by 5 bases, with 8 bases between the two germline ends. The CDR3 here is CASSQVGGTEAFF. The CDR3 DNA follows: TGTGCCAGCAGCCAAGTGGGAGGTACTGAAGCTTTCTTT.

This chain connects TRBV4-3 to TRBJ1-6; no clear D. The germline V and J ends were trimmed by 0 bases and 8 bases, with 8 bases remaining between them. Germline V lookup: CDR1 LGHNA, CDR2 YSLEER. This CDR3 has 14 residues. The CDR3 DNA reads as TGCGCCAGCAGCCAAGATGAGTCCTATTCACCCCTCCACTTT. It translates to CASSQDESYSPLHF.

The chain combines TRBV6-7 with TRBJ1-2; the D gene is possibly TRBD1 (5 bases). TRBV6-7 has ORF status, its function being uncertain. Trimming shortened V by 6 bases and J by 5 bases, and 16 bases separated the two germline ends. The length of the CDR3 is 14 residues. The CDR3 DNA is TGTGCCAGCAGGAAAAGACAGCCAAGATATGGCTACACCTTC. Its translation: CASRKRQPRYGYTF.

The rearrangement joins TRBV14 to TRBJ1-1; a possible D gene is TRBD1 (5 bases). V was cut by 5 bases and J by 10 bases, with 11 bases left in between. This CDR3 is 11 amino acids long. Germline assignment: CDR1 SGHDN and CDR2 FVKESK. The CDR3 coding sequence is TGTGCCAGCAGCTCCCAGGGTACAGCTTTCTTT. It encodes CASSSQGTAFF.

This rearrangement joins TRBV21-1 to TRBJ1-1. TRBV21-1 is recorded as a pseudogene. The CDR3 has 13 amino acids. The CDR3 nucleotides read TGTGCCAGCGGGGAGGGCATCAACACTGAAGCTTTCTTT. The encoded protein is CASGEGINTEAFF.

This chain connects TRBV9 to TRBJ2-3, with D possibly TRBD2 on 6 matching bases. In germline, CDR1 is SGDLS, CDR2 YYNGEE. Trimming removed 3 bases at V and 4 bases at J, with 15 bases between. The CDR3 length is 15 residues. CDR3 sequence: CASSEGLSDADTQYF. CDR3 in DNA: TGTGCCAGCAGCGAGGGACTCTCGGACGCAGATACGCAGTATTTT.

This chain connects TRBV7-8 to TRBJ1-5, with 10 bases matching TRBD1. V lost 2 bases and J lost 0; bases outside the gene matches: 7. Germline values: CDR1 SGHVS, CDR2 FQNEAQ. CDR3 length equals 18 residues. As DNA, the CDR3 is TGTGCCAGCAGCTTAAGCAGGGACAGGGGATATAGCAATCAGCCCCAGCATTTT. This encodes CASSLSRDRGYSNQPQHF.